This T cell receptor beta chain stems from a study of alternative splicing in chronic myeloid leukemia remission (dated by TCRdb to the early 2020s). For context, the study as a whole: RNA sequencing was used to profile peripheral blood from chronic-phase CML patients at diagnosis and at remission, and the results were compared with those from healthy donors. Trizol was used to extract total RNA from peripheral blood mononuclear cells of the diagnosis, remission and control samples. The diagnostic specimens from the trials consisted of total leukocytes from peripheral blood collected in EDTA. The median age was approximately 50 years at diagnosis, around 60 at remission and roughly 37 for the healthy controls. Female/male counts were 11/5 for diagnosis samples, 8/3 for remission samples and 2/4 for controls. The RESIST (imatinib), ENESTxtnd (nilotinib) and PINNACLE (nilotinib plus pegylated interferon) trials supplied 8 or 9 diagnostic specimens along with matched remission specimens. Nine CML samples, seven diagnostic and two matched remission, came from the French Persistem study. Study-wide findings and limitations: Blood cell composition at remission was reconfigured to resemble lymphoid cell-enriched normal controls. Strong differences in blood cell composition were observed between timepoints, with a shift from myeloid progenitor enrichment at diagnosis to mature lymphoid enrichment at remission.

Library method: bulk RNA-seq. The TruSeq Stranded RNA sample prep kit was used to generate libraries of poly-A-enriched mRNA from an input of about 0.98 ug total RNA. Every sample was sequenced in triplicate, with paired-end sequencing run on a HiSeq 2500. RNA-seq read length was 125 nucleotides per mate. In the original analysis: Reads were trimmed and aligned to hg38 with STAR v2.7, with quality control by FASTQC, RSeQC and multiqc. Salmon 0.14.1 was used to quantify gene expression levels as transcripts per million (TPM). Principal component analysis suggested that trial, library batch, sequencing batch, treatment regimen and sex did not drive transcriptomic profiles. The reads underwent TCRdb reprocessing, giving one record for each CDR3 protein sequence and no DNA. The V and J calls and clone size come from TCRdb's table, not from the authors' own analysis. In this sample the table shows 730 or so distinct CDR3 sequences, 95% to 98% of which occur a single time. Around 3.2% of the sample comes from the top ten.

The time point label here, explained by the study, means: chronic-phase CML before TKI therapy (screening/day 1). Around 17 CML patients were included in the patient cohort, and matched post-remission samples were retrieved for a subset of these patients. From cysteine to phenylalanine, the CDR3 is 15 amino acids long. No DNA accompanies this entry. CDR1 SEHNR and CDR2 FQNEAQ were looked up in the germline V gene (reference sequence). Comments on this clonotype: What this receptor recognizes is not known.

The sequenced sample was PBMCs or total blood leukocytes (not recorded which), obtained at diagnosis. The sequence is built from TRBV7-9 and TRBJ2-2; without DNA, the TCRdb call of TRBD2 cannot be checked. This clonotype was sampled from an adult with chronic myeloid leukemia. This receptor carries the CDR3 CASSLSGTNTGELFF. Beyond the CDR3, the reference TRBV7-9 and TRBJ2-2 genes provide the residues; the full variable domain reads: DTGVSQNPRHKITKRGQNVTFRCDPISEHNRLYWYRQTLGQGPEFLTYFQNEAQLEKSRLLSDRFSAERPKGSFSTLEIQRTEQGDSAMYLCASSLSGTNTGELFFGEGSRLTVL.